The 23 T cell receptor beta chains listed next were all sequenced from one sample in a study of monozygotic twins with inflammatory bowel disease. TCRdb reprocessed the 5' RACE reads and keeps a single row for each CDR3 protein, giving no DNA. In total, the table holds hundreds of thousands of distinct CDR3 sequences. The sequenced sample consisted of blood. The receptors stem from a human donor with ulcerative colitis or Crohn's disease, or a healthy co-twin of an affected twin (not recorded which).

V usage is TRBV2 and J usage is TRBJ2-5. CDR1 is SNHLY, CDR2 FYNNEI, per germline. CDR3 length equals 15 residues. CDR3 in amino acids: CASSDGGGLARIQYF.

The V and J genes are TRBV20-1 and TRBJ1-1; the TRBD1 assignment by TCRdb is unverifiable without DNA. Germline values: CDR1 DFQATT, CDR2 SNEGSKA (reference sequence). The CDR3 runs 14 residues. CDR3: CSARGGVINTEAFF.

CDR3 sequence: CASSLQGLQPQHF. The chain employs TRBV7-2 and TRBJ1-5; the D call of TRBD1 rests on TCRdb alone, since no DNA is present to check it. Germline CDR1 SGHTA, CDR2 FQGNSA. This CDR3 comprises 13 residues.

The rearrangement joins TRBV3-1 to TRBJ1-2. Germline V gene data show CDR1 as LGHDT and CDR2 as YNNKEL (reference sequence). This CDR3 is 13 amino acids long. The CDR3 spells CASSQGRPYGYTF. The complete variable domain, with remaining parts taken from reference TRBV3-1 and TRBJ1-2, reads DTAVSQTPKYLVTQMGNDKSIKCEQNLGHDTMYWYKQDSKKFLKIMFSYNNKELIINETVPNRFSPKSPDKAHLNLHINSLELGDSAVYFCASSQGRPYGYTFGSGTRLTVV.

The J gene is TRBJ2-7, the V gene TRBV21-1; the D gene TCRdb calls, TRBD1, cannot be checked with no DNA. TRBV21-1 is labeled a pseudogene. The CDR3 is 14 residues long. CDR3 amino acids: CASSPPGTGSEQYF.

The chain employs TRBV11-2 and TRBJ2-2; TCRdb designates TRBD1, a call that cannot be tested without DNA. The CDR3 runs 17 residues. Per the germline V gene, CDR1 is SGHAT and CDR2 is FQNNGV. CDR3 in amino acids: CASSLDRLGRATGELFF.

The genes are TRBV15 and TRBJ2-1; TCRdb reports TRBD1, a call that lacks DNA to check it against. The CDR3 totals 14 residues. In germline, CDR1 is LNHNV, CDR2 YYDKDF (reference sequence). The CDR3 region is CATSSRTGGNEQFF.

The rearrangement links TRBV23-1 to TRBJ2-3. TRBV23-1 is placed among ORFs of uncertain function. The CDR3 length is 13 residues. The CDR3 here is CASSQPVTDTQYF.

The chain uses TRBV18 and TRBJ2-7; the D call from TCRdb, TRBD1, cannot be confirmed without DNA. CDR3 length: 16 amino acids. Looked up from germline, CDR1 is KGHSH and CDR2 is LQKENI. The CDR3 loop is CASSPAQLGNGGQQYF.

The CDR3 protein is CASNPWGGGNTQYF. The J gene is TRBJ2-3, the V gene TRBV12-3 or TRBV12-4; TCRdb calls TRBD1, which cannot be checked without DNA. This CDR3 is built from 14 residues.

This chain uses TRBV9 with TRBJ2-1. The V gene's germline CDR1 is SGDLS and CDR2 YYNGEE. This CDR3 has 11 amino acids. This CDR3 is CASSGWDEQFF.

The rearrangement uses TRBV7-8 and TRBJ2-1. This CDR3 comprises 16 residues. In germline, CDR1 is SGHVS, CDR2 FQNEAQ. The CDR3: CASSDPYRGPFDEQFF.

The chain employs TRBV10-2 and TRBJ2-7; TCRdb's D gene call, TRBD2, goes unchecked for lack of DNA. This CDR3 spans 14 amino acids. The germline V gene has CDR1 WSHSY and CDR2 SAAADI. The CDR3 protein is CASKPERGSYEQYF.

This chain uses TRBV5-6 with TRBJ2-5. The CDR3 sequence is 16 residues long. Per the germline V gene, CDR1 is SGHDT and CDR2 is YYEEEE. The CDR3 reads CASSSKVLWQVETQYF.

The V gene is TRBV5-1, the J gene TRBJ2-4; TCRdb indicates TRBD2, and absent DNA this call remains unverified. The germline CDR1 and CDR2 sequences are SGHRS and YFSETQ. CDR3 length: 17 amino acids. Here the CDR3 reads CASSLALGSGAKNIQYF.

The chain carries TRBV5-1 and TRBJ1-5. The CDR3 runs 16 residues. In germline, CDR1 is SGHRS, CDR2 YFSETQ. This CDR3 is CASSLGVGDSNQPQHF. The entire variable domain, with the rest obtained from reference TRBV5-1 and TRBJ1-5, is as follows: KAGVTQTPRYLIKTRGQQVTLSCSPISGHRSVSWYQQTPGQGLQFLFEYFSETQRNKGNFPGRFSGRQFSNSRSEMNVSTLELGDSALYLCASSLGVGDSNQPQHFGDGTRLSIL.

The CDR3: CASSRPSGTETQYF. J is TRBJ2-5 and V is TRBV3-1; TCRdb designates TRBD2, a call that cannot be tested without DNA. Germline assignment: CDR1 LGHDT and CDR2 YNNKEL (reference sequence). This CDR3 contains 14 residues.

The CDR3 reads CASKEGPENSPLHF. This sequence joins TRBV2 and TRBJ1-6. This CDR3 contains 14 residues. CDR1 is SNHLY, CDR2 FYNNEI, per germline.

The chain employs TRBV7-2 and TRBJ2-7. The CDR3 covers 13 residues. Germline CDR1 SGHTA, CDR2 FQGNSA. CDR3 residues: CASSLSFSYEQYF. The full variable domain, its missing parts supplied by reference TRBV7-2 and TRBJ2-7, is GAGVSQSPSNKVTEKGKDVELRCDPISGHTALYWYRQSLGQGLEFLIYFQGNSAPDKSGLPSDRFSAERTGGSVSTLTIQRTQQEDSAVYLCASSLSFSYEQYFGPGTRLTVT.

V and J are TRBV18 and TRBJ1-4. The germline CDR1 and CDR2 sequences are KGHSH and LQKENI. The CDR3 consists of 14 residues. CDR3 residues: CASSRVRSNEKLFF.

The CDR3: CASSTPPQGPGELFF. This rearrangement joins TRBV12-3 or TRBV12-4 to TRBJ2-2; TCRdb indicates TRBD2, and absent DNA this call remains unverified. CDR3 size: 15 residues.

V and J are TRBV5-1 and TRBJ2-7; TCRdb's D call of TRBD1 is untestable without DNA. Per the germline V gene, CDR1 is SGHRS and CDR2 is YFSETQ. CDR3 length equals 16 residues. This CDR3 reads CASSPGHRDLTYEQYF.

V usage is TRBV20-1 and J usage is TRBJ2-7. Germline assignment: CDR1 DFQATT and CDR2 SNEGSKA (reference sequence). The CDR3 spans 11 residues. CDR3 loop: CSARAAYEQYF.